Each of the 32 T cell receptor beta chains below was sequenced from the same sample in a study of early T cells in non-severe SARS-CoV-2 infection. TCRdb re-called the 5' RACE reads with MiXCR, one entry per CDR3 protein. Of around 55,000 distinct CDR3 sequences listed, about an eighth are singletons. Sequenced: whole blood. All receptors come from an adult who was a healthcare worker with PCR-confirmed SARS-CoV-2 infection or an uninfected control (not recorded which).

The V call is TRBV7-6, the J call TRBJ2-7; D remains unclear. Germline assignment: CDR1 SGHVS and CDR2 FNYEAQ. The CDR3 totals 14 residues. The germline V and J ends were trimmed by 0 bases and 0 bases, with 6 bases remaining between them. CDR3 DNA sequence: TGTGCCAGCAGCTTAGCCGAGAGCTCCTACGAGCAGTACTTC. This codes for CASSLAESSYEQYF.

This clonotype was found once. The chain has TRBV5-1 and TRBJ1-1; D is perhaps TRBD1 (5 bases). The CDR3 sequence is 14 residues long. Germline V gene data show CDR1 as SGHRS and CDR2 as YFSETQ. The V end was cut by 6 bases, the J end by 5 bases, with 17 bases between. CDR3 sequence: CASTQVTGATEAFF. The CDR3 bases are TGCGCCAGCACCCAAGTGACCGGGGCGACTGAAGCTTTCTTT.

This chain links TRBV11-2 with TRBJ2-1, with D unresolved. The CDR3 extends over 10 amino acids. Trimming took off 4 bases at V and 8 bases at J, with 3 bases between the two ends. Germline V gives CDR1 SGHAT, CDR2 FQNNGV. The CDR3 nucleotides read TGTGCCAGCAGCTCGTATGAGCAGTTCTTC. Translated: CASSSYEQFF.

To note about this clonotype: This clone may be a read error of a much larger clone one base away. The chain recombines TRBV7-8 with TRBJ2-7; D not certain. Germline loops: CDR1 SGHVS, CDR2 FQNEAQ. The CDR3 spans 14 residues. V was clipped by 8 bases and J by 2 bases, with 16 bases between them. CDR3 loop: CASGTRTATYEQYF. The CDR3 DNA reads TGTGCCAGCGGCACCCGGACGGCCACCTACGAGCAGTACTTC.

The chain couples TRBV28 to TRBJ2-7; D is perhaps TRBD1 (6 bases). From germline, CDR1 is MDHEN and CDR2 SYDVKM. This CDR3 is 15 amino acids long. V lost 5 bases, J lost 3 bases, and 17 bases lay in between. The CDR3 DNA reads TGTGCCAGCAGTCCCAGGACAGAACGGGGCTACGAGCAGTACTTC. Its protein product is CASSPRTERGYEQYF.

This sequence joins TRBV7-8 and TRBJ1-1, with D unresolved. This CDR3 has 14 amino acids. V lost 2 bases, J lost 0 bases, and 7 bases lay in between. Germline lookup yields CDR1 SGHVS and CDR2 FQNEAQ. The CDR3 DNA is TGTGCCAGCAGCTTACTGAATTTGAACACTGAAGCTTTCTTT. This encodes CASSLLNLNTEAFF. Complete variable domain (other parts from reference TRBV7-8 and TRBJ1-1): GAGVSQSPRYKVAKRGQDVALRCDPISGHVSLFWYQQALGQGPEFLTYFQNEAQLDKSGLPSDRFFAERPEGSVSTLKIQRTQQEDSAVYLCASSLLNLNTEAFFGQGTRLTVV.

The CDR3 DNA is TGCAGCGTTGTAACAGGGTTCATGAACACTGAAGCTTTCTTT. It codes for CSVVTGFMNTEAFF. The chain links TRBV29-1 to TRBJ1-1, with D perhaps matching TRBD1 (6 bases). This CDR3 has 14 residues. V gave up 4 bases and J gave up 0 bases, with 12 bases separating them. Germline assignment: CDR1 SQVTM and CDR2 ANQGSEA.

This clonotype was recorded a few times. The J gene is TRBJ2-1, the V gene TRBV15; TRBD2 agrees at 9 bases. Trimming cost V 3 bases and J 0 bases; bases outside gene matches: 0. Germline V gene lookup returns CDR1 LNHNV and CDR2 YYDKDF (reference sequence). CDR3 size: 15 residues. Here the CDR3 reads CATSSSGGSYNEQFF. The CDR3 DNA follows: TGTGCCACCAGCAGTAGCGGGGGCTCCTACAATGAGCAGTTCTTC. The full variable domain, with the rest looked up from reference TRBV15 and TRBJ2-1, is DAMVIQNPRYQVTQFGKPVTLSCSQTLNHNVMYWYQQKSSQAPKLLFHYYDKDFNNEADTPDNFQSRRPNTSFCFLDIRSPGLGDTAMYLCATSSSGGSYNEQFFGPGTRLTVL.

This clonotype was detected only a few times. This chain joins TRBV11-2 and TRBJ2-3; 8 bases line up with TRBD2. Unmatched junction bases numbered 12, after V lost 3 bases and J lost 4 bases. The CDR3 extends over 17 amino acids. Germline assignment: CDR1 SGHAT and CDR2 FQNNGV. CDR3 bases: TGTGCCAGCAGCTTCTCCCGGACTAGCCAGGGGCCAGATACGCAGTATTTT. Translating it yields CASSFSRTSQGPDTQYF.

This clonotype was seen only a few times. The chain couples TRBV9 to TRBJ2-5; D remains ambiguous. Trimming removed 0 bases at V and 1 base at J, with 10 bases between. Germline CDR1 is SGDLS and CDR2 is YYNGEE. The CDR3 loop spans 15 amino acids. The CDR3 protein is CASSVEERPQETQYF. The CDR3, as DNA: TGTGCCAGCAGCGTAGAGGAGAGACCCCAAGAGACCCAGTACTTC.

This clonotype was seen many times. V usage is TRBV14 and J usage is TRBJ1-2; unclear D gene. CDR1 is SGHDN, CDR2 FVKESK, per germline. Trimming shortened V by 0 bases and J by 6 bases, and 8 bases separated the two germline ends. This CDR3 comprises 13 residues. The CDR3 DNA is TGTGCCAGCAGCCAAGATTACAGCCATGGCTACACCTTC. Amino acid sequence: CASSQDYSHGYTF.

The gene calls are TRBV6-6 and TRBJ2-7; D may be TRBD1 (6 bases). Trimming pared 2 bases from V and 0 bases from J, leaving 14 bases between. The CDR3 spans 16 residues. The germline CDR1 and CDR2 sequences are MNHNY and SVGAGI (reference sequence). CDR3 in DNA: TGTGCCAGCAGTTACGGAGGCGGACAGAGCTCCTACGAGCAGTACTTC. It yields the protein CASSYGGGQSSYEQYF.

This clonotype turned up a few times. This CDR3 is CSARGVGSGNTIYF. In DNA, the CDR3 is TGCAGTGCTAGGGGAGTTGGTTCTGGAAACACCATATATTTT. This chain joins TRBV20-1 and TRBJ1-3, with D hard to call. Looked up from germline, CDR1 is DFQATT and CDR2 is SNEGSKA (reference sequence). The CDR3 is made up of 14 amino acids. V lost 3 bases, J lost 1 base, and 10 bases lay in between.

Here the CDR3 DNA reads TGTGCCAGCAGATACAGGAGCAATCAGCCCCAGCATTTT. Protein product: CASRYRSNQPQHF. This chain joins TRBV2 and TRBJ1-5; the D gene is possibly TRBD1 (5 bases). Germline V gene data show CDR1 as SNHLY and CDR2 as FYNNEI. CDR3 length: 13 residues. Between the trimmed V and J ends, which lost 6 bases and 1 base, there was a span of 7 bases.

The CDR3 sequence: CATSRVEAFNEQYF. The CDR3 region has the DNA TGTGCCACCAGCAGAGTGGAAGCCTTCAACGAGCAGTACTTC. The chain is built from TRBV15 and TRBJ2-7; D remains unclear. Germline CDR1 is LNHNV and CDR2 is YYDKDF (reference sequence). Trimming cost V 1 base and J 5 bases, with 12 bases left between them. The CDR3 covers 14 residues.

In its sample, this clonotype was seen many times. The chain links TRBV6-6 to TRBJ2-3; maybe TRBD2 (5 bases). The length of the CDR3 is 14 residues. Germline V lookup: CDR1 MNHNY, CDR2 SVGAGI (reference sequence). V was cut by 5 bases and J by 7 bases, with 16 bases left in between. DNA of the CDR3: TGTGCCAGCAGTCCGACTCGGGAAATGAATACGCAGTATTTT. Translation: CASSPTREMNTQYF.

This clonotype was seen more than once but under ten times. The chain carries TRBV29-1 and TRBJ2-1, with D possibly TRBD2 on 5 matching bases. CDR1 is SQVTM and CDR2 is ANQGSEA in the germline V gene. This CDR3 has 17 residues. V shed 0 bases and J shed 5 bases, with 20 bases lying between them. The CDR3 nucleotides read TGCAGCGTTGAAGATAGACTGGGAGTTGGCGGGCACAATGAGCAGTTCTTC. This encodes CSVEDRLGVGGHNEQFF.

This clonotype was seen a handful of times. The rearrangement uses TRBV7-9 and TRBJ1-5; 7 bases fit TRBD1. The CDR3 consists of 15 residues. The V segment lost 8 bases and the J segment 2 bases; nucleotides outside the gene matches: 9. Germline CDR1 is SEHNR and CDR2 is FQNEAQ (reference sequence). This CDR3 reads CASVGGGGRNQPQHF. DNA for the CDR3: TGTGCCAGCGTAGGGGGCGGCGGACGCAATCAGCCCCAGCATTTT.

This chain connects TRBV7-6 to TRBJ2-2, with TRBD1 identical over 7 bases. The J segment lost 6 bases and the V segment lost 2 bases, leaving 3 bases of the junction unmatched. CDR3 size: 14 residues. CDR1 and CDR2 from the germline V gene are SGHVS and FNYEAQ. As DNA, the CDR3 is TGTGCCAGCAGCTTAAGACAGGGACCCGGGGAGCTGTTTTTT. Translating gives CASSLRQGPGELFF.

This clonotype was observed a handful of times. J is TRBJ2-3 and V is TRBV7-9; no firm D call. The ends were cut back, 5 bases at V and 2 bases at J, with 17 bases in the middle. CDR1 is SEHNR and CDR2 is FQNEAQ in the germline V gene (reference sequence). The CDR3 runs 16 residues. CDR3 nucleotide sequence: TGTGCCAGCAGCCCGGGCCCCCAGTCCTACACAGATACGCAGTATTTT. This codes for CASSPGPQSYTDTQYF.

The chain carries TRBV2 and TRBJ2-3; D gene unclear. The CDR3 length is 14 residues. CDR1 and CDR2 (germline): SNHLY, FYNNEI. The V gene lost 3 bases and the J gene lost 1 base, with 8 bases spanning the gap. Here the CDR3 DNA reads TGTGCCAGCAGTGAGCTTTGGGGCACAGATACGCAGTATTTT. Translation: CASSELWGTDTQYF. The entire variable domain, with the rest obtained from reference TRBV2 and TRBJ2-3, is as follows: EPEVTQTPSHQVTQMGQEVILRCVPISNHLYFYWYRQILGQKVEFLVSFYNNEISEKSEIFDDQFSVERPDGSNFTLKIRSTKLEDSAMYFCASSELWGTDTQYFGPGTRLTVL.

This clonotype was seen ten or more times. J is TRBJ2-7 and V is TRBV5-1, with a tentative D call TRBD2 (6 bases). The V end lost 2 bases, the J end lost 1 base, and 10 bases lay between the germline ends. The CDR3 runs 14 residues. Germline assignment: CDR1 SGHRS and CDR2 YFSETQ. The CDR3 nucleotides read TGCGCCAGCAGCTTCCGGGGGATTTCCTACGAGCAGTACTTC. Encoded protein: CASSFRGISYEQYF.

This clonotype was found many times. V is TRBV20-1 and J is TRBJ1-6; D unclear. This CDR3 is 12 amino acids long. Trimming left V 0 bases short and J 9 bases short, with 6 bases between. Germline CDR1 reads DFQATT; CDR2 reads SNEGSKA (reference sequence). The CDR3: CSARDGSSPLHF. The CDR3, as DNA: TGCAGTGCTAGAGATGGGAGTTCACCCCTCCACTTT.

This clonotype was found a few times. The genes are TRBV28 and TRBJ2-3, with TRBD2 matching over 8 bases. This CDR3 contains 14 residues. The germline V gene encodes CDR1 MDHEN and CDR2 SYDVKM. The ends lost 11 bases at V and 2 bases at J; junction bases unmatched: 9. This CDR3 reads CALTRGDPTDTQYF. In DNA form, the CDR3 reads TGTGCCCTGACGCGGGGGGACCCCACAGATACGCAGTATTTT.

This clonotype was counted only a few times. The chain carries TRBV18 and TRBJ1-2, with TRBD1 matching over 7 bases. This CDR3 comprises 14 residues. Germline CDR1 and CDR2: KGHSH and LQKENI. V gave up 4 bases and J gave up 2 bases; unmatched junction bases: 4. The CDR3 sequence: CASSRDSENYGYTF. The CDR3 nucleotides are TGTGCCAGCTCACGGGACAGCGAAAACTATGGCTACACCTTC.

This clonotype was picked up a small number of times. The chain recombines TRBV20-1 with TRBJ1-1; possibly TRBD1 for D (5 bases). Germline V gene data show CDR1 as DFQATT and CDR2 as SNEGSKA (reference sequence). The germline V and J ends were trimmed by 4 bases and 6 bases, with 24 bases remaining between them. The CDR3 covers 16 residues. The chain's CDR3 is CSAISASWDLSAEAFF. The DNA of the CDR3 is TGCAGTGCTATATCGGCATCGTGGGACCTTTCGGCTGAAGCTTTCTTT.

The chain has TRBV29-1 and TRBJ1-1, with D uncertain. In germline, CDR1 is SQVTM, CDR2 ANQGSEA. Deletions cut 4 bases from V and 2 bases from J, with 8 bases between. The CDR3 spans 12 residues. The CDR3 spells CSVGLTNTEAFF. The CDR3, as DNA: TGCAGCGTTGGCCTTACAAACACTGAAGCTTTCTTT. Together with reference TRBV29-1 and TRBJ1-1, the CDR3 gives the full variable domain: SAVISQKPSRDICQRGTSLTIQCQVDSQVTMMFWYRQQPGQSLTLIATANQGSEATYESGFVIDKFPISRPNLTFSTLTVSNMSPEDSSIYLCSVGLTNTEAFFGQGTRLTVV.

There are a few counts of this clonotype. The chain has TRBV20-1 and TRBJ2-7; 9 bases align to TRBD2. J was trimmed by 5 bases and V by 5 bases; bases with no gene match: 10. CDR3 length: 14 residues. Germline CDR1 reads DFQATT; CDR2 reads SNEGSKA (reference sequence). CDR3 sequence reads: CSADSGLASNEQYF. The DNA for the CDR3 is TGCAGTGCTGACTCGGGACTAGCATCCAACGAGCAGTACTTC.

This clonotype was recorded at least ten times. The V and J genes are TRBV18 and TRBJ2-7; D possibly corresponds to TRBD1 (6 bases). CDR3 size: 14 residues. V gave up 4 bases and J gave up 1 base, with 11 bases separating them. CDR1 and CDR2 (germline): KGHSH, LQKENI. CDR3: CASSHGQPSYEQYF. CDR3 nucleotides: TGTGCCAGCTCACACGGACAGCCGTCCTACGAGCAGTACTTC. Full variable domain (outside the CDR3, taken from reference TRBV18 and TRBJ2-7): NAGVMQNPRHLVRRRGQEARLRCSPMKGHSHVYWYRQLPEEGLKFMVYLQKENIIDESGMPKERFSAEFPKEGPSILRIQQVVRGDSAAYFCASSHGQPSYEQYFGPGTRLTVT.

There are many counts of this clonotype. V is TRBV7-9 and J is TRBJ1-1; D unclear. The CDR3 covers 15 residues. From germline, CDR1 is SEHNR and CDR2 FQNEAQ (reference sequence). Trimming left V 2 bases short and J 2 bases short, with 12 bases between. The DNA of the CDR3 is TGTGCCAGCAGCTTAAAGGTCGGACCAAACACTGAAGCTTTCTTT. This translates into CASSLKVGPNTEAFF.

Many counts were recorded for this clonotype. V and J are TRBV10-3 and TRBJ2-4, with 8 bases lining up with TRBD1. The CDR3 totals 20 residues. The junction had 18 bases not matched to a gene; V was cut back by 3 bases and J by 2 bases. CDR1 is ENHRY, CDR2 SYGVKD, per germline. The CDR3 DNA is TGTGCCATCAGTGAAAATTGGGGGACAGGTTCAATGGGGACCAAAAACATTCAGTACTTC. This encodes CAISENWGTGSMGTKNIQYF.

The gene calls are TRBV9 and TRBJ2-6; D unclear. This CDR3 has 14 amino acids. Per the germline V gene, CDR1 is SGDLS and CDR2 is YYNGEE. V was cut by 7 bases and J by 1 base, with 9 bases left in between. Here the CDR3 reads CASGPTSGANVLTF. DNA for the CDR3: TGTGCCAGCGGACCGACATCTGGGGCCAACGTCCTGACTTTC. The full variable domain, rest sourced from reference TRBV9 and TRBJ2-6, is DSGVTQTPKHLITATGQRVTLRCSPRSGDLSVYWYQQSLDQGLQFLIQYYNGEERAKGNILERFSAQQFPDLHSELNLSSLELGDSALYFCASGPTSGANVLTFGAGSRLTVL.